This T cell receptor beta chain was retrieved from a study of blood T cell repertoires in COVID-19 (dated by TCRdb to the early 2020s). A note on the overall study: Samples from collaborators originated in the United States, Italy and Spain and spanned both the acute and convalescent phases of COVID-19. The repertoires were released in a freely available public database meant as a resource for research on the immune response to SARS-CoV-2. The samples were drawn from two sources: the first 160 participants of the ongoing ImmuneRACE study, and 950 to 1,500 subjects contributed by 6 global collaborators. The material from the prospective study consisted of cDNA or gDNA derived from T cells, B-cell-depleted T cells, or PBMCs. Where available, HLA class I and class II types were obtained from metadata supplied by the sample provider rather than from assay-based typing. A de-identified subject ID, COVID-19 status, age in years and sex were almost always included in the sample metadata. Deeply sampled blood TCRbeta repertoires from subjects exposed to, actively infected with, or recovered from COVID-19 were included in the dataset.

The paper's findings and limits, for the study overall: How much clinical and demographic metadata was included differed by source and by participant, and the metadata was provided uncurated.

In Seattle, one collaborating source enrolled patients while the infection was active and tracked those patients longitudinally over the course of disease. Collaborating institutions collected whole blood in K2EDTA tubes following their own protocols. For TCRbeta analysis, collaborators shipped samples as frozen whole blood, isolated PBMCs, or DNA extracted from either of those sample types. TCRbeta CDR3 regions were amplified from genomic DNA by means of the immunoSEQ Assay, a bias-controlled multiplex PCR. Per the authors' processing: The number of nucleated cells in each sample was estimated by amplification of reference gene primers within the assay. To quantify the absolute abundance of each unique TCRbeta CDR3 rearrangement, sequence reads were collapsed and filtered. Productive Simpson clonality was computed per sample as the square root of Simpson's diversity index over productive rearrangements. Drawn from immuneACCESS, this table holds only the in-frame rearrangements with V and J called that TCRdb kept. Clones are partly lost; checked studies trace under half to an unresolved V gene and leave the rest unexplained. That table gives V, J and clone size, and the DNA gave D and trimming. This sample is represented by under 250,000 clones; over 75% of them were singletons. Roughly a sixth of the sample comes from the top ten.

In the case of this clone: Which antigen it targets is not known. No quality values exist for individual bases; no much larger clone is one base distant.

CDR1 and CDR2 are read off the germline V gene as KGHSH and LQKENI. Trimming removed 2 bases from V and 8 bases from J, leaving 13 bases between the germline ends. The CDR3 goes from the cysteine to the phenylalanine over 14 residues. CDR3 DNA is the only sequence kept; it has 42 bases, read in frame from the first base. Recombination joined TRBV18 with TRBJ2-1, with TRBD2 tentatively as D gene (6 bases match). The sequencing sample was made of peripheral blood. This receptor was obtained from a man aged 45-60 years with COVID-19, enrolled during active disease. The CDR3 reads CASSPAEGSDEQFF. The bases are TGTGCCAGCTCACCAGCGGAGGGTTCAGATGAGCAGTTCTTC.